This paragraph covers one TCR beta chain sequence. Antigen specificity is unknown. This sample is part of a study of shared clonotypes between healthy human individuals. The CDR3 loop spans 17 amino acids. The V and J ends lost 4 bases and 7 bases, in that order; junction bases with no gene match: 9. Per the germline V gene, CDR1 is SGHAT and CDR2 is FQDESV (reference sequence). Profiled with immunoSEQ multiplex PCR; TCRdb holds only in-frame clones, not every one. The data contain 2 million to 2.5 million clones, 80% to 95% of them singletons. General study results and limits: Non-shared clonotypes had lower generation probabilities than clonotypes shared by all four sorted-subset donors.

A CD45RA-negative memory subset and a CD45RA+ naive subset were separated from the CD4+ cells. V gene TRBV11-1 combines with J gene TRBJ2-1; 14 nucleotides line up with TRBD2. Sequencing was carried out using naive CD4+ T cells from PBMCs. The subset was: CD45RA+ positively selected. The receptor's source is a man aged 18 to 30 in good health. Some clones in this sample may be carry-over from other donors' samples. CDR3 DNA sequence: TGTGCCAGCAGCTCAAGTCCTGGGACTAGCGGGAGTAATGAGCAGTTCTTC. Protein: CASSSSPGTSGSNEQFF.